What follows describes a single T cell receptor beta chain. This clone's antigen is unknown. No base qualities exist here, and no much larger clone lies one base off it. Memory CD4+ T cells were sorted ex vivo from peripheral blood of narcolepsy patients and healthy controls for TCR Vbeta sequencing. The data stem from a study of T cells in narcolepsy (dated by TCRdb to the late 2010s). Regarding the study in general: Patients with narcolepsy type 1 or type 2 (NT1, NT2) were enrolled in the study together with healthy control donors. The study used TCR Vbeta sequencing to track clonotypes in blood and CSF while looking for autoreactive T cells in narcolepsy patients that target self-antigens of hypocretin neurons (hypocretin, TRIB2). General conclusions and limits of the study: Patients and controls had similar numbers of sequenced blood memory CD4+ clonotypes, with averages of roughly 39,000 in patients and over 30,000 in controls. Autoreactive clonotypes were reported to be detected serially in the blood of the same patients and of different patients, but not in the blood of healthy controls. HCRT-specific and TRIB2-specific autoreactive clonotypes were highlighted in plots that compared CD4+ T cell clonotypes in CSF versus blood from the same patient. No sequences matching autoreactive T cell clones were present in some of the blood memory CD4+ repertoires from patients and controls.

Libraries were made using the immunoSEQ multiplex PCR assay. Drawn from immuneACCESS, this table holds only the in-frame rearrangements with V and J called that TCRdb kept. Clones are partly lost; checked studies trace under half to an unresolved V gene and leave the rest unexplained. This sample gives around 20,000 clones in total; 92% of them show up just once. Roughly 1% of the sample is held by the ten biggest clonotypes. The CDR3 has 17 amino acids, counting the end cysteine and phenylalanine. The sequence is cut down to CDR3 DNA, 51 bases in frame from base 1. After removal of 4 bases from V and 1 base from J, the junction retains 7 bases not matched to a gene. CDR1 and CDR2 (SGHRS, YFSETQ) derive from the germline V gene.

This sequence was found in a human donor with narcolepsy. Sequencing used CD45RA- memory CD4+ T cells from PBMCs. The meaning of the sample's cell subset or site label: memory T cells sorted ex vivo from peripheral blood. The chain couples TRBV5-1 to TRBJ2-3, and 12 junctional nucleotides match TRBD2. The nucleotide sequence reads TGCGCCAGCAGCGTGGCTAGCGGGAGGGGACGCACAGATACGCAGTATTTT. This is translated as CASSVASGRGRTDTQYF.